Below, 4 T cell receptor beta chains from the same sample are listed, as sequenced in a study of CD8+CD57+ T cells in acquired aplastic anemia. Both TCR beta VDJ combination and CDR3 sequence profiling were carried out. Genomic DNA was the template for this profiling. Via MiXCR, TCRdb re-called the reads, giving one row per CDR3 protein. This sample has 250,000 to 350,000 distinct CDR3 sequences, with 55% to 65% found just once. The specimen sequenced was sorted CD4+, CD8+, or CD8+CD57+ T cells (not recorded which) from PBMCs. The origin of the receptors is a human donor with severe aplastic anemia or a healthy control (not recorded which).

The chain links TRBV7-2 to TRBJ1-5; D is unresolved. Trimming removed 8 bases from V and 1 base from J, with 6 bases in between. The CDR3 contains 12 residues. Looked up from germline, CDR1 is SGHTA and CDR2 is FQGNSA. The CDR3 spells CASGSSNQPQHF. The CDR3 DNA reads TGTGCCAGCGGATCAAGCAATCAGCCCCAGCATTTT.

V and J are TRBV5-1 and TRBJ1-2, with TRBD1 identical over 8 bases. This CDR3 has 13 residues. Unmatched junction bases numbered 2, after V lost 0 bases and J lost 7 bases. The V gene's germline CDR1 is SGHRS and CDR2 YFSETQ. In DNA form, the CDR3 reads TGCGCCAGCAGCTTGGGACAGGGGCTTGGCTACACCTTC. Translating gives CASSLGQGLGYTF.

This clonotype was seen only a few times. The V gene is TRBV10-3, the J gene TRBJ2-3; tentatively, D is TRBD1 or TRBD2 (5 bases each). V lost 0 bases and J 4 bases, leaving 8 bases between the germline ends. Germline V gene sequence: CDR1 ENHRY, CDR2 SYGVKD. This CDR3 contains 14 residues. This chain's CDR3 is CAISESKGPDTQYF. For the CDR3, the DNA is TGTGCCATCAGTGAGTCGAAGGGACCAGATACGCAGTATTTT.

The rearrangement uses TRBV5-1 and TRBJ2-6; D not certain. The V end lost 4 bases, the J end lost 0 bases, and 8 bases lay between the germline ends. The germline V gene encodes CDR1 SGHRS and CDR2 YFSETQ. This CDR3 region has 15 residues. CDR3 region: CASSLTNSGANVLTF. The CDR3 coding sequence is TGCGCCAGCAGCCTAACAAACTCTGGGGCCAACGTCCTGACTTTC.